The present entry profiles one TCR beta chain with its context. Its specificity is not known. The PCR was carried out with 60 Vbeta primers and 13 Jbeta primers. Measured with immunoSEQ multiplex PCR; TCRdb has only the in-frame clones, and not every one. The sample holds some 160,000 clones, approximately 80% seen once. This entry comes from a study of cytomegalovirus exposure and HLA in healthy donors. Across the whole study: In a previous analysis, more than 90 million unique TCR beta sequences were found from some 180 million T cells. Notes on the study in general: In a later analysis, DRB1 alleles had the most associated TCRs; HLA-C alleles the fewest. It was reported in a later analysis that an Asian-associated ancestry cluster showed fewer N-insertions than the approximately 690-donor mean. When the data were analyzed later, several of the most significant clusters appeared to be linked to common viral pathogens.

Germline V gives CDR1 SGHRS, CDR2 YFSETQ. This CDR3 is 13 amino acids long. V was shortened by 1 base and J by 7 bases, with 11 bases between the two germline ends. The rearrangement uses TRBV5-1 and TRBJ1-1; D remains ambiguous. The specimen sequenced was PBMCs. This TCR came from a middle-aged woman in good health and CMV-seronegative. DNA for the CDR3: TGCGCCAGCAGCTTGCTCACTCGTAGTGAAGCTTTCTTT. Encoded protein: CASSLLTRSEAFF.